A single sample is the source of the 10 T cell receptor beta chains below, sequenced in a study of cytomegalovirus exposure and HLA in healthy donors. PCR employed 60 Vbeta and 13 Jbeta primers. Only in-frame clones appear in the TCRdb table, and some are missing; sequencing was by immunoSEQ multiplex PCR. The profile shows about 80,000 clones, more than 50% of them singletons. Sequencing was done on a sample of PBMCs. These receptors were taken from a male donor in good health and CMV-seropositive.

The chain employs TRBV27 and TRBJ1-1; 7 bases line up with TRBD1. CDR1 and CDR2 (germline): MNHEY, SMNVEV (reference sequence). Trimming took 8 bases from V and 4 from J; bases not matched to a gene: 7. The CDR3 loop spans 13 amino acids. CDR3: CASGEGAVTEAFF. CDR3 DNA: TGTGCCAGCGGCGAGGGGGCCGTCACTGAAGCTTTCTTT.

The chain has TRBV7-2 and TRBJ1-2, with TRBD1 matching 11 bases. The V segment lost 1 base and the J segment 7 bases; nucleotides outside the gene matches: 2. The germline gives CDR1 SGHTA, CDR2 FQGNSA. The CDR3 loop spans 14 amino acids. The CDR3 DNA follows: TGTGCCAGCAGCTTAGGGACAGGGGGCGGTGGCTACACCTTC. As protein: CASSLGTGGGGYTF.

This sequence joins TRBV7-9 and TRBJ2-5; 14 bases are a match to TRBD2. CDR1 and CDR2 from the germline V gene are SEHNR and FQNEAQ (reference sequence). This CDR3 has 16 residues. V shed 5 bases and J 5 bases; nucleotides not matched to a gene: 7. CDR3 sequence (DNA): TGTGCCAGCAGCGGACTAGCGGGAGGTGGTAGGGAGACCCAGTACTTC. Its protein is CASSGLAGGGRETQYF.

The chain couples TRBV21-1 to TRBJ2-7; TRBD2 is the table's D call and was not checked against the DNA. TRBV21-1 is given as a pseudogene. This CDR3 has 14 residues. The CDR3 coding sequence is TGTGCCAGCAGCAAAAATCCTAGCTCCTACGAGCAGTACTTC. Translated: CASSKNPSSYEQYF.

The chain carries TRBV28 and TRBJ1-5; D gene ambiguous. The CDR3 contains 14 residues. Trimming shortened V by 6 bases and J by 8 bases, and 17 bases separated the two germline ends. Germline lookup yields CDR1 MDHEN and CDR2 SYDVKM. DNA for the CDR3: TGTGCCAGCAGCCCCCCGAGGTTTGTTGAGCCCCAGCATTTT. Protein sequence: CASSPPRFVEPQHF.

The CDR3 loop is CASSHLSGNTIYF. Written as DNA, the CDR3 is TGTGCCAGCAGCCACCTCTCTGGAAACACCATATATTTT. The chain combines TRBV14 with TRBJ1-3; no definite D call. Per germline, CDR1 SGHDN and CDR2 FVKESK. The CDR3 runs 13 residues. V was trimmed by 3 bases and J by 0 bases, leaving 3 bases between them.

This chain uses TRBV4-3 with TRBJ2-6; D unclear. CDR1 is LGHNA and CDR2 is YSLEER in the germline V gene. This CDR3 has 18 amino acids. V was pared by 0 bases and J by 0 bases, with 12 bases between. The CDR3 sequence: CASSQELRGSSGANVLTF. In nucleotides, the CDR3 is TGCGCCAGCAGCCAAGAACTAAGAGGCAGCTCTGGGGCCAACGTCCTGACTTTC.

DNA of the CDR3: TGCAGTGCTCTTAGGACAGGTGAAGCTTTCTTT. Protein: CSALRTGEAFF. The chain recombines TRBV20-1 with TRBJ1-1; 7 nucleotides agree with TRBD1. The V gene's germline CDR1 is DFQATT and CDR2 SNEGSKA (reference sequence). Trimming took 5 bases from V and 7 from J; bases not matched to a gene: 4. There are 11 residues in the CDR3.

The rearrangement uses TRBV28 and TRBJ2-5; TRBD1 matches at 9 bases. Germline V gives CDR1 MDHEN, CDR2 SYDVKM. V lost 2 bases, J lost 6 bases, and 7 bases stayed unmatched. This CDR3 comprises 15 residues. CDR3 protein: CASSLTGTGIQTQYF. In DNA, the CDR3 is TGTGCCAGCAGTTTAACCGGGACAGGGATACAGACCCAGTACTTC.

J is TRBJ2-5 and V is TRBV7-9, with D possibly matching TRBD1 (5 bases). V gave up 0 bases and J gave up 5 bases, with 7 bases separating them. Germline CDR1 reads SEHNR; CDR2 reads FQNEAQ (reference sequence). This CDR3 comprises 13 residues. The CDR3 nucleotides are TGTGCCAGCAGCTTAGCGGGGCTTGAGACCCAGTACTTC. Translating gives CASSLAGLETQYF. The whole variable domain, remainder taken from reference TRBV7-9 and TRBJ2-5, is DTGVSQNPRHKITKRGQNVTFRCDPISEHNRLYWYRQTLGQGPEFLTYFQNEAQLEKSRLLSDRFSAERPKGSFSTLEIQRTEQGDSAMYLCASSLAGLETQYFGPGTRLLVL.